A selection of T cell receptor beta chains follows, all from one sample in a study of Tregs in tolerant kidney transplant recipients. Profiling relied on immunoSEQ multiplex PCR, and the TCRdb table lists in-frame clones only, not all of them. The profile covers about 60,000 clones, with over 85% appearing a single time and about a tenth taken by the ten largest. This specimen was CD8+ T cells from blood, taken before the transplant. These receptors were taken from a human donor who received a combined kidney and bone marrow transplant. Each CDR3 is given with its conserved first and last residue. D genes are given only for firm matches. Part of the rows lack a size; the others show once, few, many or a class for expanded clones.

NA | TRBJ2-2 | TRBD1 | TRBV2 | TGTGCCGGATTATTACAGGGGACACTAACCGGGGAGCTGTTTTTT | CAGLLQGTLTGELFF
NA | TRBJ2-2 | NA | TRBV27 | TGTGCCAGCAGTTTATGGGCGGGGGCCGACACCGGGGAGCTGTTTTTT | CASSLWAGADTGELFF
NA | TRBJ2-7 | NA | TRBV5-4 | TGTGCCAGCAGCCCCAGTACAGGTTTCAACGAATTGGAGTACTTC | CASSPSTGFNELEYF
NA | TRBJ2-7 | TRBD2 | TRBV7-9 | TGTGCCAGCAGCTTAACTAGCGGGAGGGTTTCATCATACGAGCAGTACTTC | CASSLTSGRVSSYEQYF
NA | TRBJ1-1 | NA | TRBV7-6 | TGTGCCAGCAGCCCGGAGGTAGTGAACACTGAAGCTTTCTTT | CASSPEVVNTEAFF
NA | TRBJ2-1 | TRBD2 | TRBV27 | TGTGCCAGCAGTTATCTAGCGGGGTACTACAATGAGCAGTTCTTC | CASSYLAGYYNEQFF
NA | TRBJ2-7 | TRBD2 | TRBV6-1 | TGTGCCAGCAGGCCCACGGGGGGAGCCTACGAGCAGTACTTC | CASRPTGGAYEQYF
NA | TRBJ2-5 | TRBD2 | TRBV7-2 | TGTGCCAGCAGCCAAGGACTAGCGGGAGGGAGAGAGACCCAGTACTTC | CASSQGLAGGRETQYF
few | TRBJ2-7 | NA | TRBV5-6 | TGTGCCAGCAGCTGGCGAGACGGGGACGAGCAGTACTTC | CASSWRDGDEQYF
NA | TRBJ2-1 | NA | TRBV7-6 | TGTGCCAGCAGCCCCCTAACGGGAGTAAACTACAATGAGCAGTTCTTC | CASSPLTGVNYNEQFF
NA | TRBJ2-1 | NA | TRBV9 | TGTGCCAGCAGCGTAGCAGACAATGAGCAGTTCTTC | CASSVADNEQFF
NA | TRBJ1-6 | TRBD1 | TRBV27 | TGTGCCAGCAGTTTATCTCCGACAGGGGAATATTCACCCCTCCACTTT | CASSLSPTGEYSPLHF
NA | TRBJ1-2 | NA | TRBV7-9 | TGTGCCAGCAGCTTAGGAGAGGGGGATCGGGGCTACACCTTC | CASSLGEGDRGYTF
NA | TRBJ2-2 | NA | TRBV9 | TGTGCCAGCAGCGTATTCCTAGGGGGCACCGGGGAGCTGTTTTTT | CASSVFLGGTGELFF
NA | TRBJ1-3 | NA | TRBV28 | TGTGCCAGCAGTGAGGACACCATATATTTT | CASSEDTIYF
NA | TRBJ2-3 | TRBD1 | TRBV18 | TGTGCCAGCTCACCGGACAGGGGTTATGGTGGCACAGATACGCAGTATTTT | CASSPDRGYGGTDTQYF
NA | TRBJ2-7 | TRBD1 | TRBV20-1 | TGCAGTGCCACGACAGGGAGCGAGCAGTACTTC | CSATTGSEQYF
NA | TRBJ1-2 | NA | TRBV11-3 | TGTGCCAGCAGCCGGGGAGAGAACTATGGCTACACCTTC | CASSRGENYGYTF
NA | TRBJ1-4 | NA | TRBV4-3 | TGCGCCAGCAGCCAAGTTGTGGGGGGGCAGGGGACGGCAACTAATGAAAAACTGTTTTTT | CASSQVVGGQGTATNEKLFF
NA | TRBJ2-3 | TRBD2 | TRBV4-3 | TGCGCCAGCAGCCAAGATCGGGTAGCGGGAGTAACAGATACGCAGTATTTT | CASSQDRVAGVTDTQYF
NA | TRBJ2-2 | NA | TRBV7-2 | TGTGCCAGCAGCCAAGGGGGAGGGGCGCGGGTCACCGGGGAGCTGTTTTTT | CASSQGGGARVTGELFF
NA | TRBJ2-1 | NA | TRBV14 | TGTGCCAGCAGCCAAGATCCCAGGGCCGTCGGCTTCTTC | CASSQDPRAVGFF
NA | TRBJ1-2 | TRBD1 | TRBV27 | TGTGCCAGCAGTTTAGAACAGGGGTGGGGCTACACCTTC | CASSLEQGWGYTF
few | TRBJ1-3 | NA | TRBV9 | TGTGCCAGCAGCGCCAGCTCTGGAAACACCATATATTTT | CASSASSGNTIYF
NA | TRBJ1-5 | TRBD1 | TRBV18 | TGTGCCAGCTCTCCTCGACAGGGAAAAAATCAGCCCCAGCATTTT | CASSPRQGKNQPQHF
NA | TRBJ1-3 | NA | TRBV7-2 | TGTGCCAGCAGCTACACCCCAAACACCATATATTTT | CASSYTPNTIYF
once | TRBJ2-7 | TRBD1 | TRBV6-6 | TGTGCCACCGGGACAGCCTACGAGCAGTACTTC | CATGTAYEQYF
NA | TRBJ1-6 | NA | TRBV28 | TGTGCCAGCAGTCTAAATAATTCCCCCCTCCACTTT | CASSLNNSPLHF
NA | TRBJ2-1 | TRBD2 | TRBV13 | TGTGCCAGCAGCTTAGGTCGGCGGGGGGACAATGAGCAGTTCTTC | CASSLGRRGDNEQFF
NA | TRBJ2-7 | NA | TRBV5-1 | TGCGCCAGCTCAGGGTTACACGAGCAGTACTTC | CASSGLHEQYF
NA | TRBJ1-5 | TRBD1 | TRBV11-2 | TGTGCCAGCAGCCAGGGGGCTTTACAGCCCCAGCATTTT | CASSQGALQPQHF
NA | TRBJ1-1 | TRBD1 | TRBV6-5 | TGTGCCAGCAGTTACTTCCGGGACAGGGACACTGAAGCTTTCTTT | CASSYFRDRDTEAFF
once | TRBJ2-3 | TRBD2 | TRBV7-3 | TGTGCCAGCAGCCCCATGGGCGGGGGGGCCCCCGATACGCAGTATTTT | CASSPMGGGAPDTQYF
few | TRBJ2-7 | NA | TRBV10-2 | TGCGCCAGCACAACAGGGTTCAGCTCCTACGAGCAGTACTTC | CASTTGFSSYEQYF
NA | TRBJ2-3 | TRBD2 | TRBV7-6 | TGTGCCAGCAGCCCAAAAGCGGGGGAGATTGTGGATACGCAGTATTTT | CASSPKAGEIVDTQYF
NA | TRBJ1-1 | NA | TRBV30 | TGTGCCTGGAGTGTTGGAGCTGAAGCTTTCTTT | CAWSVGAEAFF
once | TRBJ2-6 | NA | TRBV7-9 | TGTGCCAGCAGCTTACGGGAATTTGGGGCCAACGTCCTGACTTTC | CASSLREFGANVLTF
NA | TRBJ1-2 | NA | TRBV15 | TGTGCCACCAGCAGAGGTGCAGCGATTAGCTATGGCTACACCTTC | CATSRGAAISYGYTF
NA | TRBJ2-7 | NA | TRBV18 | TGTGCCAGCTCTCGCACCGACAGGCCCTACGAGCAGTACTTC | CASSRTDRPYEQYF
NA | TRBJ2-7 | NA | TRBV10-2 | TGCGCCAGCGCGGACAGTCGGAACGAGCAGTACTTC | CASADSRNEQYF
once | TRBJ2-7 | NA | TRBV7-8 | TGTGCCAGCAGCTTAGCCGTCCGAGCCTACGAGCAGTACTTC | CASSLAVRAYEQYF
NA | TRBJ2-7 | TRBD1 | TRBV9 | TGTGCCAGCAGCGCTAACCGGGACAGAAACCCCTACGAGCAGTACTTC | CASSANRDRNPYEQYF
NA | TRBJ2-1 | TRBD2 | TRBV27 | TGTGCCAGCGGCCTAGCGGGGGGGCCGAATGAGCAGTTCTTC | CASGLAGGPNEQFF
NA | TRBJ1-4 | NA | TRBV7-6 | TGTGCCAGCAGCGCCCGACAGGTCCCTAATGAAAAACTGTTTTTT | CASSARQVPNEKLFF
NA | TRBJ2-7 | TRBD2 | TRBV13 | TGTGCCAGCAGCCCCGGGACTAGTATCCACGAGCAGTACTTC | CASSPGTSIHEQYF
NA | TRBJ2-1 | TRBD2 | TRBV11-3 | TGTGCCAGCATCCCCGGGGGGGGGTACAATGAGCAGTTCTTC | CASIPGGGYNEQFF
NA | TRBJ2-4 | NA | TRBV9 | TGTGCCAGCAGCGGTCTAGCCAAAAACATTCAGTACTTC | CASSGLAKNIQYF
NA | TRBJ2-2 | TRBD2 | TRBV29-1 | TGCAGCGTCGAACTAGCGGCATTGAACACCGGGGAGCTGTTTTTT | CSVELAALNTGELFF
NA | TRBJ2-3 | NA | TRBV28 | TGTGCCAGCAGTTTTTTGAGGGTAGGGACAGATACGCAGTATTTT | CASSFLRVGTDTQYF
NA | TRBJ1-2 | NA | TRBV5-1 | TGCGCCAGCAGCTTGGCCGTGCGAAACTATGGCTACACCTTC | CASSLAVRNYGYTF
NA | TRBJ2-6 | NA | TRBV29-1 | TGCAGCGTTGGGGAGGGGGCTGGGGCCAACGTCCTGACTTTC | CSVGEGAGANVLTF
NA | TRBJ2-6 | NA | TRBV4-1 | TGCGCCAGCAGCCCCCTCGGGGCGGGAGGGGCCAACGTCCTGACTTTC | CASSPLGAGGANVLTF
once | TRBJ2-6 | NA | TRBV25-1 | TGTGCCAGCAGTGAAGCGGGACTGGGGAGCTCTGGGGCCAACGTCCTGACTTTC | CASSEAGLGSSGANVLTF
NA | TRBJ1-2 | NA | TRBV4-3 | TGCGCCAGCAGCCAGTCCAGGGACATACTCTATGGCTACACCTTC | CASSQSRDILYGYTF
NA | TRBJ2-3 | NA | TRBV27 | TGTGCCAGCAGTCGAAGTTTACAGTTTACAGATACGCAGTATTTT | CASSRSLQFTDTQYF